This TCR beta chain originates from a study of cytomegalovirus exposure and HLA in healthy donors. Study-level results: Clonal expansion, a later analysis showed, was greater in HLA-associated TCR beta chains than in equally common others. Later analysis suggested links between common viral pathogens and several top significant clusters. According to an earlier analysis, most TCR beta V segments yielded productive rearrangements about 87% or about 30% of the time.

This clone is a singleton in its sample. Its antigen remains unidentified. In the PCR, 60 Vbeta and 13 Jbeta primers were used. The repertoire was sequenced with immunoSEQ multiplex PCR; TCRdb's copy has only in-frame clones and lacks some. The sample contains approximately 100,000 clones, 60% to 75% of which appear only once. Looked up from germline, CDR1 is ENHRY and CDR2 is SYGVKD. This CDR3 has 13 residues. V lost 7 bases to trimming and J lost 6 bases; unmatched junction nucleotides: 3. The donors, nominally healthy at sampling, likely had unrecorded immune exposures. Sequencing was performed on PBMCs. This TCR derives from a man aged 35-49 years in good health and CMV-seropositive. The V gene is TRBV10-3, the J gene TRBJ2-2; 9 bases map to TRBD2. CDR3 region: CAINAGGAGELFF. The DNA of the CDR3 is TGTGCCATCAATGCGGGAGGGGCCGGGGAGCTGTTTTTT.